The 3 T cell receptor beta chains below come from one sample, sequenced in a study of naive CD8 T cells in extremely preterm neonates. TCRdb's table, derived via immunoSEQ multiplex PCR, lists solely in-frame clones and lacks some. The sample records thousands of clones, around 97% being singletons. Elective cesarean births at about 37-42 weeks, without labor or membrane rupture, supplied the cord blood. Sequenced input: naive CD8+ T cells from cord blood. The receptors derive from a newborn in good health.

As DNA, the CDR3 is TGTGCCAGCAGTGAAGCGCTGCTAGCGGGTATTAATGAGCAGTTCTTC. Protein product: CASSEALLAGINEQFF. This sequence joins TRBV6-1 and TRBJ2-1, with 8 bases that match TRBD2. V dropped 0 bases and J dropped 7; count of bases not matched to a gene: 8. CDR3 length: 16 residues. CDR1 MNHNS and CDR2 SASEGT come from the germline V gene.

In its sample, this clone was seen a few times. The chain carries TRBV4-1 and TRBJ2-7; D may be TRBD1 (6 bases). The V end lost 4 bases, the J end lost 3 bases, and 7 bases lay between the germline ends. This CDR3 comprises 12 residues. The germline V gene has CDR1 MGHRA and CDR2 YSYEKL. CDR3 protein: CASSPGHYEQYF. The CDR3 DNA is TGCGCCAGCAGCCCGGGACACTACGAGCAGTACTTC.

CDR3 DNA sequence: TGTGCCAGCAGTGGGATGTGGGACGACAGGGGCTACACCTTC. Translating gives CASSGMWDDRGYTF. V and J are TRBV2 and TRBJ1-2; TRBD1 might be the D (6 bases). CDR3 size: 14 residues. CDR1 and CDR2 from the germline V gene are SNHLY and FYNNEI. V was clipped by 4 bases and J by 8 bases, with 17 bases between them. Filled out from reference TRBV2 and TRBJ1-2, the complete variable domain reads EPEVTQTPSHQVTQMGQEVILRCVPISNHLYFYWYRQILGQKVEFLVSFYNNEISEKSEIFDDQFSVERPDGSNFTLKIRSTKLEDSAMYFCASSGMWDDRGYTFGSGTRLTVV.